The 32 T cell receptor beta chains listed next were all sequenced from one sample in a study of response to subunit inactivated influenza vaccine. Each CDR3 protein gets one entry after TCRdb re-called the RT-PCR reads with MiXCR. This sample has some 520,000 distinct CDR3 sequences, with approximately 15% found just once. This specimen consisted of CD4+ T cells sorted from PBMCs, obtained roughly 24 months after vaccination. The receptors stem from a man between 50 and 75 years old who received an inactivated influenza vaccine.

This clonotype was counted between two and nine times. The rearrangement joins TRBV4-2 to TRBJ1-5; D gene uncertain. The V and J ends lost 0 bases and 7 bases respectively, with 16 bases between them. Per the germline V gene, CDR1 is LGHNA and CDR2 is YNFKEQ. This CDR3 is built from 16 residues. In DNA, the CDR3 is TGTGCCAGCAGCCAAGATGGGTCAGGTAAGGGCCAGCCCCAGCATTTT. It specifies CASSQDGSGKGQPQHF.

This chain connects TRBV4-1 to TRBJ1-2, with 11 bases identical to TRBD1. There are 14 residues in the CDR3. The germline V gene encodes CDR1 MGHRA and CDR2 YSYEKL. The junction had 6 bases not matched to a gene; V was cut back by 6 bases and J by 6 bases. CDR3 sequence reads: CASRSPGQGDGYTF. The CDR3 DNA reads as TGCGCCAGCAGGTCACCGGGACAGGGGGATGGCTACACCTTC.

The sample holds a few counts of this clonotype. CDR3 nucleotides: TGTGCCAGCAGCCGCAAGGGCTCTGGAGCCTACGAGCAGTACTTC. It codes for CASSRKGSGAYEQYF. The V and J genes are TRBV3-1 and TRBJ2-7; D is ambiguous. Germline CDR1 and CDR2: LGHDT and YNNKEL (reference sequence). CDR3 size: 15 residues. Trimming cost V 4 bases and J 2 bases, with 15 bases left between them.

This clonotype turned up a few times. The V gene is TRBV21-1, the J gene TRBJ2-1; the table assigns TRBD1, which was not confirmed against the DNA. TRBV21-1 is annotated as a pseudogene. CDR3 length equals 14 residues. The CDR3 spells CASYDRGIDNEQFF. DNA of the CDR3: TGTGCCAGTTATGACAGGGGGATTGACAATGAGCAGTTCTTC.

This clonotype was seen a handful of times. The rearrangement links TRBV2 to TRBJ1-6; the match to TRBD1 covers 7 bases. The ends lost 5 bases at V and 3 bases at J; junction bases unmatched: 10. The CDR3 is 17 residues long. Looked up from germline, CDR1 is SNHLY and CDR2 is FYNNEI. In DNA, the CDR3 is TGTGCCAGCAGTCGGCAGGGGGGGATGGACTATAATTCACCCCTCCACTTT. Protein sequence: CASSRQGGMDYNSPLHF.

The chain employs TRBV12-3 or TRBV12-4 and TRBJ2-3; 9 positions agree with TRBD2. This CDR3 spans 17 amino acids. Trimming took 2 bases from V and 5 from J; bases not matched to a gene: 11. The CDR3, as DNA: TGTGCCAGCAGTTTATGGTCTGGCGGGGGGGCAATAGATACGCAGTATTTT. Its translation: CASSLWSGGGAIDTQYF.

V is TRBV6-2 or TRBV6-3 and J is TRBJ1-2, with 11 positions matching TRBD1. With 7 bases clipped from V and 5 bases from J, the junction kept 6 bases outside the gene matches. Germline values: CDR1 MNHEY, CDR2 SVGEGT. CDR3 size: 14 residues. In nucleotides, the CDR3 is TGTGCCAGCATTAGGGACAGGGGGATGTATGGCTACACCTTC. Amino acid sequence: CASIRDRGMYGYTF.

This clonotype was detected a few times. This rearrangement joins TRBV11-3 to TRBJ2-3; TRBD2 matches 9 bases. Germline trimming cut 5 bases from V and 0 bases from J; bases unmatched to any gene: 6. This CDR3 comprises 16 residues. CDR1 and CDR2 (germline): SGHNT, YENEEA. CDR3 loop: CASSQGLAFSTDTQYF. The CDR3 DNA sequence: TGTGCCAGCAGCCAAGGACTAGCGTTCAGCACAGATACGCAGTATTTT.

The CDR3 DNA is TGCAGTGCCGCAGGGGGGGGTAGCGCTGAAGCTTTCTTT. This codes for CSAAGGGSAEAFF. V and J are TRBV20-1 and TRBJ1-1; 7 bases align to TRBD1. CDR1 is DFQATT, CDR2 SNEGSKA, per germline (reference sequence). This CDR3 is built from 13 residues. Germline trimming cut 6 bases from V and 6 bases from J; bases unmatched to any gene: 10.

This clonotype was detected a few times. This rearrangement joins TRBV12-3 or TRBV12-4 to TRBJ1-5; D may be TRBD1 (6 bases). V lost 8 bases to trimming and J lost 5 bases, with 13 bases between them. The CDR3 sequence is 13 residues long. This CDR3 reads CASGWDKDQPQHF. CDR3 DNA: TGTGCCAGCGGATGGGACAAAGATCAGCCCCAGCATTTT.

The chain has TRBV20-1 and TRBJ2-7, with 8 positions matching TRBD1. Germline assignment: CDR1 DFQATT and CDR2 SNEGSKA (reference sequence). The CDR3 runs 15 residues. V gave up 4 bases and J gave up 2 bases; unmatched junction bases: 10. In DNA form, the CDR3 reads TGCAGTGCTACCCGGACCGGGACAGGAGCCTACGAGCAGTACTTC. Translated: CSATRTGTGAYEQYF.

This clonotype was seen at least ten times. The chain combines TRBV28 with TRBJ1-1; D is uncertain. With 3 bases removed from V and 4 bases from J, the gap between germline ends came to 12 bases. Germline V lookup: CDR1 MDHEN, CDR2 SYDVKM. The CDR3 is 14 amino acids. This CDR3 reads CASSFVMMVTEAFF. CDR3 DNA: TGTGCCAGCAGTTTTGTGATGATGGTCACTGAAGCTTTCTTT.

DNA of the CDR3: TGTGCCAGCAGTTTGTGGGGGGCACAAAGCTCTGGAAACACCATATATTTT. Protein: CASSLWGAQSSGNTIYF. The chain employs TRBV12-3 or TRBV12-4 and TRBJ1-3; D possibly corresponds to TRBD1 (6 bases). V was cut by 3 bases and J by 0 bases, with 15 bases left in between. There are 17 residues in the CDR3.

This chain joins TRBV7-2 and TRBJ2-5; a weak D match, TRBD2 (6 bases). Per germline, CDR1 SGHTA and CDR2 FQGNSA. This CDR3 is 13 amino acids long. Trimming stripped 5 bases from V and 4 bases from J, with 11 bases between. The CDR3 coding sequence is TGTGCCAGCAGCGGCGGGACCCTAGAGACCCAGTACTTC. Translation gives CASSGGTLETQYF. Full variable domain (rest looked up from reference TRBV7-2 and TRBJ2-5): GAGVSQSPSNKVTEKGKDVELRCDPISGHTALYWYRQSLGQGLEFLIYFQGNSAPDKSGLPSDRFSAERTGGSVSTLTIQRTQQEDSAVYLCASSGGTLETQYFGPGTRLLVL.

CDR3 DNA sequence: TGTGCCAGCAGTTTTTCCAGGAGCAGGGATGGCTACACCTTC. Its protein product is CASSFSRSRDGYTF. J is TRBJ1-2 and V is TRBV6-5; D may be TRBD1 (5 bases). V was clipped by 4 bases and J by 6 bases, with 15 bases between them. Per germline, CDR1 MNHEY and CDR2 SVGAGI. The CDR3 runs 14 residues.

This clonotype was recorded many times. V gene TRBV7-2 combines with J gene TRBJ2-1; 9 bases fit TRBD1. J was trimmed by 6 bases and V by 4 bases; bases with no gene match: 4. The CDR3 spans 14 residues. Germline V CDR1 and CDR2: SGHTA, FQGNSA. This chain's CDR3 is CASSSRDRVNEQFF. The CDR3 nucleotides are TGTGCCAGCAGCTCCCGGGACAGGGTCAATGAGCAGTTCTTC.

A few counts support this clonotype. This chain joins TRBV14 and TRBJ2-1; D is undetermined. Between the trimmed V and J ends, which lost 4 bases and 12 bases, there was a span of 16 bases. The CDR3 runs 13 residues. CDR1 and CDR2 from the germline V gene are SGHDN and FVKESK. CDR3 DNA: TGTGCCAGCAGCCCCGGGCCGCTCACGGGGCAGTTCTTC. Translating gives CASSPGPLTGQFF.

This clonotype appeared many times. The chain couples TRBV5-6 to TRBJ2-1; D remains unclear. Deletions cut 4 bases from V and 8 bases from J, with 7 bases between. This CDR3 comprises 11 residues. Germline V gene sequence: CDR1 SGHDT, CDR2 YYEEEE. The DNA for the CDR3 is TGTGCCAGCAGCCGGATCGATGAGCAGTTCTTC. This codes for CASSRIDEQFF.

This clonotype was recorded many times. The chain links TRBV4-3 to TRBJ1-2; D perhaps matches TRBD1 (6 bases). The V end was cut by 0 bases, the J end by 8 bases, with 13 bases between. The CDR3 is made up of 14 amino acids. Germline values: CDR1 LGHNA, CDR2 YSLEER. CDR3 amino acids: CASSQDRGPGGYTF. The CDR3 DNA sequence: TGCGCCAGCAGCCAAGATCGGGGGCCGGGCGGCTACACCTTC.

V is TRBV20-1 and J is TRBJ2-3, with 7 bases aligning to TRBD2. The junction had 2 bases not matched to a gene; V was cut back by 1 base and J by 1 base. This CDR3 comprises 14 residues. Germline V gene data show CDR1 as DFQATT and CDR2 as SNEGSKA (reference sequence). CDR3 sequence reads: CSARGGGGTDTQYF. CDR3 DNA sequence: TGCAGTGCTAGAGGTGGGGGGGGCACAGATACGCAGTATTTT.

In this sample, this clonotype turned up a few times. The chain has TRBV7-2 and TRBJ2-7; TRBD2 is a possible D gene (6 bases). Trimming removed 5 bases from V and 6 bases from J, with 20 bases in between. There are 15 residues in the CDR3. Germline-derived CDR1 and CDR2 are SGHTA and FQGNSA. CDR3 protein: CASSRFRDSRGEQYF. The CDR3 DNA reads TGTGCCAGCAGCCGTTTCCGGGACTCGCGGGGCGAGCAGTACTTC.

The genes are TRBV28 and TRBJ2-6, with 7 bases lining up with TRBD1. This CDR3 comprises 17 residues. With 5 bases clipped from V and 2 bases from J, the junction kept 9 bases outside the gene matches. The V gene's germline CDR1 is MDHEN and CDR2 SYDVKM. In DNA, the CDR3 is TGTGCCAGCAGTCTGACAGGGTTCGGGCCTGGGGCCAACGTCCTGACTTTC. It encodes CASSLTGFGPGANVLTF.

This clonotype showed up just a few times. The chain couples TRBV6-2 or TRBV6-3 to TRBJ2-1; 9 bases match TRBD2. Germline CDR1 is MNHEY and CDR2 is SVGEGT. The CDR3 has 14 amino acids. V was clipped by 9 bases and J by 6 bases; unmatched bases: 9. The DNA of the CDR3 is TGTGCCAGTAGGGGTAGCGGGGGCCTCAATGAGCAGTTCTTC. It yields the protein CASRGSGGLNEQFF.

The genes are TRBV14 and TRBJ2-2; unclear D gene. Per germline, CDR1 SGHDN and CDR2 FVKESK. The CDR3 has 16 amino acids. V was cut by 1 base and J by 5 bases, with 14 bases left in between. The CDR3 loop is CASSQVGSRRTGELFF. In nucleotides, the CDR3 is TGTGCCAGCAGCCAAGTAGGCAGCCGAAGGACCGGGGAGCTGTTTTTT.

This clonotype was seen only a few times. The chain combines TRBV29-1 with TRBJ2-1, with D perhaps given as TRBD1 or TRBD2 (6 bases each). The V end was cut by 1 base, the J end by 8 bases, with 21 bases between. The CDR3 consists of 16 residues. Per the germline V gene, CDR1 is SQVTM and CDR2 is ANQGSEA. This CDR3 is CSVEGDQTGALDEQFF. The CDR3, as DNA: TGCAGCGTTGAAGGCGACCAGACGGGGGCCTTGGATGAGCAGTTCTTC.

CDR3 protein: CASSLGPLVGSLEAFF. Written as DNA, the CDR3 is TGCGCCAGCAGCTTGGGCCCTCTGGTAGGCTCCCTTGAAGCTTTCTTT. The chain carries TRBV5-1 and TRBJ1-1; D is uncertain. CDR1 and CDR2 from the germline V gene are SGHRS and YFSETQ. This CDR3 contains 16 residues. V was cut by 0 bases and J by 7 bases, with 19 bases left in between. The full variable domain, in which reference TRBV5-1 and TRBJ1-1 provide the parts outside the CDR3, is KAGVTQTPRYLIKTRGQQVTLSCSPISGHRSVSWYQQTPGQGLQFLFEYFSETQRNKGNFPGRFSGRQFSNSRSEMNVSTLELGDSALYLCASSLGPLVGSLEAFFGQGTRLTVV.

The chain has TRBV6-2 or TRBV6-3 and TRBJ1-5; no reliable D call. There are 15 residues in the CDR3. V was cut by 6 bases and J by 6 bases, with 18 bases left in between. Looked up from germline, CDR1 is MNHEY and CDR2 is SVGEGT. The CDR3 region has the DNA TGTGCCAGCAGACCCCGTGGGGTCAGCTCTCAGCCCCAGCATTTT. This gives the protein CASRPRGVSSQPQHF.

This clonotype was counted between two and nine times. The chain has TRBV3-1 and TRBJ2-1; a possible D gene is TRBD2 (6 bases). V lost 3 bases and J lost 9, with 21 bases in between. The germline CDR1 and CDR2 sequences are LGHDT and YNNKEL (reference sequence). CDR3 length: 16 amino acids. CDR3 region: CASSQRMGVGGGEQFF. The CDR3 DNA reads TGTGCCAGCAGCCAGCGGATGGGGGTGGGGGGAGGTGAGCAGTTCTTC.

This CDR3 reads CASSHQIFRDRVDYGYTF. For the CDR3, the DNA is TGCGCCAGCAGCCATCAAATCTTCCGGGACAGGGTGGACTATGGCTACACCTTC. The chain carries TRBV4-1 and TRBJ1-2; 9 positions agree with TRBD1. Per germline, CDR1 MGHRA and CDR2 YSYEKL. Trimming cost V 3 bases and J 3 bases; bases outside gene matches: 14. CDR3 length equals 18 residues.

This clonotype was picked up a small number of times. This chain links TRBV20-1 with TRBJ2-3; D gene ambiguous. Germline CDR1 and CDR2: DFQATT and SNEGSKA (reference sequence). The CDR3 is 11 residues long. Trimming shortened V by 2 bases and J by 5 bases, and 5 bases separated the two germline ends. CDR3 in amino acids: CSARRQDTQYF. CDR3 nucleotides: TGCAGTGCTAGACGGCAAGATACGCAGTATTTT.

This clonotype was seen many times. V usage is TRBV5-5 and J usage is TRBJ2-7; the match to TRBD2 covers 12 bases. This CDR3 is built from 16 residues. The V segment lost 2 bases and the J segment 4 bases; nucleotides outside the gene matches: 7. The germline CDR1 and CDR2 sequences are SGHKS and YYEKEE (reference sequence). CDR3 protein: CASSFTSGRTSYEQYF. In DNA form, the CDR3 reads TGTGCCAGCAGCTTCACTAGCGGGAGGACAAGTTACGAGCAGTACTTC.

This chain joins TRBV14 and TRBJ2-1; D call uncertain. Germline values: CDR1 SGHDN, CDR2 FVKESK. The length of the CDR3 is 13 residues. Trimming shortened V by 1 base and J by 14 bases, and 15 bases separated the two germline ends. CDR3 sequence: CASSQGLKTPEFF. In DNA, the CDR3 is TGTGCCAGCAGCCAAGGCCTGAAGACACCAGAGTTCTTC.